One sample yielded the 4 T cell receptor beta chains listed below, sequenced in a study of T cell changes during pregnancy in multiple sclerosis. The method was immunoSEQ multiplex PCR; TCRdb's version includes in-frame clones alone and lacks a portion of them. The table lists approximately 20,000 clones, roughly 90% of them singletons. Source: CD8+ T cells from peripheral blood mononuclear cells, taken in the third trimester of pregnancy. All receptors derive from a female donor in good health, enrolled as a control in a pregnancy study.

This clone was picked up one time. The genes are TRBV4-3 and TRBJ2-5, with 12 positions matching TRBD2. V dropped 5 bases and J dropped 5; count of bases not matched to a gene: 6. The V gene's germline CDR1 is LGHNA and CDR2 YSLEER. The CDR3 loop spans 15 amino acids. CDR3 sequence (DNA): TGCGCCAGCAGCTCAGGGACTAGCGGGCGGGAGACCCAGTACTTC. This sequence encodes CASSSGTSGRETQYF.

The rearrangement joins TRBV5-4 to TRBJ2-7, with 7 bases lining up with TRBD1. J gave up 8 bases and V 3 bases, and 2 bases lay outside the gene matches. Per the germline V gene, CDR1 is SGHNT and CDR2 is YYREEE (reference sequence). The CDR3 covers 11 residues. The CDR3 spells CASSSTGKQYF. In DNA form, the CDR3 reads TGTGCCAGCAGCTCGACAGGGAAGCAGTACTTC.

The CDR3 reads CASSLTPNSPLHF. The CDR3 bases are TGTGCCAGCAGTTTAACTCCCAATTCACCCCTCCACTTT. The chain links TRBV28 to TRBJ1-6; D remains unclear. Germline loops: CDR1 MDHEN, CDR2 SYDVKM. The CDR3 length is 13 residues. The V end lost 2 bases, the J end lost 7 bases, and 6 bases lay between the germline ends. The full variable domain, rest sourced from reference TRBV28 and TRBJ1-6, is DVKVTQSSRYLVKRTGEKVFLECVQDMDHENMFWYRQDPGLGLRLIYFSYDVKMKEKGDIPEGYSVSREKKERFSLILESASTNQTSMYLCASSLTPNSPLHFGNGTRLTVT.

The genes are TRBV6-5 and TRBJ2-3; D perhaps matches TRBD1 (5 bases). The germline V gene has CDR1 MNHEY and CDR2 SVGAGI. With 0 bases removed from V and 3 bases from J, the gap between germline ends came to 13 bases. The CDR3 consists of 16 residues. The CDR3 region has the DNA TGTGCCAGCAGTTACTCCCCAGGGATGGGGACAGATACGCAGTATTTT. This encodes CASSYSPGMGTDTQYF.